Listed below are T cell receptor beta chains from one sample, sequenced in a study of neurological immune-mediated disorders. MiXCR, applied by TCRdb to the 5' RACE reads, yields one record per CDR3 protein. The sample records about 21,000 distinct CDR3 sequences, over 12% being singletons. Sequencing was done on a sample of PBMCs. Receptors originate from a female donor with HTLV-1-associated myelopathy (HAM/TSP). Each CDR3 is given with its conserved first and last residue. D genes are given only for firm matches. Where a row states a size, it is once, few, many or the class of an expanded clone; other rows omit it.

clone size,D gene,CDR3 length,J gene,V gene,CDR3 DNA,CDR3 protein
-,-,14,TRBJ2-3,TRBV5-1,TGCGCCAGCAGCTTTACTCGATCAGGAGATACGCAGTATTTT,CASSFTRSGDTQYF
many,TRBD2,16,TRBJ2-5,TRBV15,TGTGCCACCAGCAGAGAAATTAGCGGGGGGGAAGAGACCCAGTACTTC,CATSREISGGEETQYF
many,-,15,TRBJ2-7,TRBV4-1,TGCGCCAGCAGCCAAGCGGACAGAAACTCCTACGAGCAGTACTTC,CASSQADRNSYEQYF
many,-,14,TRBJ2-7,TRBV18,TGTGCCAGCTCACTAGCGATGAATCACTACGAGCAGTACTTC,CASSLAMNHYEQYF
many,TRBD1,14,TRBJ2-7,TRBV6-6,TGTGCCAGCAGACGGACAGGGTCCTCCTACGAGCAGTACTTC,CASRRTGSSYEQYF
-,-,16,TRBJ2-6,TRBV15,TGTGCCACCAGCAGAGATGCCAGCTCTGGGGCCAACGTCCTGACTTTC,CATSRDASSGANVLTF
many,-,11,TRBJ1-5,TRBV7-8,TGTGCCAGCAGCGGATGGGGGCCCCAGCATTTT,CASSGWGPQHF
many,TRBD2,14,TRBJ2-1,TRBV20-1,TGCAGTGCGCAGCGAGCGGGAGACCGGAATGAGCAGTTCTTC,CSAQRAGDRNEQFF
many,-,15,TRBJ2-1,TRBV5-1,TGCGCCAGCAGCCCCCAGGCAGGGATTGGGGGGGAGCAGTTCTTC,CASSPQAGIGGEQFF
many,TRBD2,16,TRBJ2-3,TRBV20-1,TGCAGTGCTGAGGACCTTAGCGGGGGGGGCCCAGATACGCAGTATTTT,CSAEDLSGGGPDTQYF
many,TRBD2,16,TRBJ2-7,TRBV13,TGTGCCAGCAGCCCACACCCGGACGGGAGGGACTACGAGCAGTACTTC,CASSPHPDGRDYEQYF
many,TRBD1,15,TRBJ1-6,TRBV20-1,TGCAGTGCTAGAGACAACAGGGGAGGGAATTCACCCCTCCACTTT,CSARDNRGGNSPLHF
many,TRBD1,14,TRBJ1-2,TRBV29-1,TGCAGCGTTGAAGGTTGGGACAGGGTTTACGGCTACACCTTC,CSVEGWDRVYGYTF
many,-,15,TRBJ2-1,TRBV20-1,TGCAGTGCTAGAGATGGGACGGTGGGTGGCAATGAGCAGTTCTTC,CSARDGTVGGNEQFF
many,TRBD2,15,TRBJ2-3,TRBV24-1,TGTGCCACCCGTGGGGCTAGCGGGGAGTCGGATACGCAGTATTTT,CATRGASGESDTQYF
many,-,16,TRBJ2-3,TRBV5-1,TGCGCCAGCAGCTACCTGACAGAGCTTAGCACAGATACGCAGTATTTT,CASSYLTELSTDTQYF
many,-,16,TRBJ2-1,TRBV4-1,TGCGCCAGCAGCCAAGATGCGTGGAGCTCCTACAATGAGCAGTTCTTC,CASSQDAWSSYNEQFF
many,TRBD1,13,TRBJ2-7,TRBV5-1,TGCGCCAGCAGCAGGGGACAGGTCAACGAGCAGTACTTC,CASSRGQVNEQYF
many,TRBD2,16,TRBJ2-1,TRBV20-1,TGCAGTGCCCCGGGGGGAACTAGCGGGAGCTACAATGAGCAGTTCTTC,CSAPGGTSGSYNEQFF
few,TRBD1,16,TRBJ2-3,TRBV18,TGTGCCAGCTCACCAAGGGCGACAGGGCGGACAGATACGCAGTATTTT,CASSPRATGRTDTQYF
many,-,13,TRBJ2-1,TRBV20-1,TGCAGTGCTCCCCCACCTATGCGGACGGGGCAGTTCTTC,CSAPPPMRTGQFF
many,TRBD1,13,TRBJ1-1,TRBV20-1,TGCAGTGCTAGATCGGACAGGGACACTGAAGCTTTCTTT,CSARSDRDTEAFF
many,-,15,TRBJ1-2,TRBV7-2,TGTGCCAGCAGCTTATGGGGGCCCTTGGAGTATGGCTACACCTTC,CASSLWGPLEYGYTF
many,-,17,TRBJ2-2,TRBV20-1,TGCAGTGCTAGAGATGGGACCGACTTGCCAAACACCGGGGAGCTGTTTTTT,CSARDGTDLPNTGELFF
many,-,12,TRBJ2-7,TRBV5-1,TGCGCCAGCATCAAGGGGATCTACGAGCAGTACTTC,CASIKGIYEQYF
medium-sized,TRBD2,18,TRBJ2-5,TRBV2,TGTGCCAGCAGTGAACTCCCCCCGGGACTAGCGGCCCAAGAGACCCAGTACTTC,CASSELPPGLAAQETQYF
-,-,17,TRBJ2-1,TRBV13,TGTGCCAGCAGCACCCCTTCCAGGGGACCTGTGAACAATGAGCAGTTCTTC,CASSTPSRGPVNNEQFF
medium-sized,-,13,TRBJ2-3,TRBV20-1,TGCAGTGCTAGAACCAGAATCACAGATACGCAGTATTTT,CSARTRITDTQYF
large,-,13,TRBJ1-2,TRBV29-1,TGCAGCGTTGGTGACAGTCCTAACTATGGCTACACCTTC,CSVGDSPNYGYTF
many,TRBD2,16,TRBJ2-7,TRBV20-1,TGCAGTGTTAAGCCGGTGACTAGCGGGAGTCCCCACGAGCAGTACTTC,CSVKPVTSGSPHEQYF
many,-,12,TRBJ2-1,TRBV7-6,TGTGCCAGCAGCTTAGCGCTCTCAGAGCAGTTCTTC,CASSLALSEQFF
many,TRBD1,19,TRBJ1-5,TRBV4-2,TGTGCCAGCAGTAGAAGTGGAGGGGGCCAGAGTGGAAGCAATCAGCCCCAGCATTTT,CASSRSGGGQSGSNQPQHF
-,-,15,TRBJ1-2,TRBV12-3/TRBV12-4,TGTGCCAGCATGATGTCGGGTCTCCCGGGCCCCGGCTACACCTTC,CASMMSGLPGPGYTF
-,-,14,TRBJ2-7,TRBV19,TGTGCCAGTAGTATATCCATTCTCTCCTACGAGCAGTACTTC,CASSISILSYEQYF
-,TRBD2,15,TRBJ2-1,TRBV7-3,TGTGCCAGCAGTTCTAGCGGGGGGCCGTACAATGAGCAGTTCTTC,CASSSSGGPYNEQFF
-,-,14,TRBJ2-3,TRBV10-2,TGCGCCAGCAGTAGCAGGGGGGGGGTAGATACGCAGTATTTT,CASSSRGGVDTQYF
many,-,14,TRBJ2-2,TRBV13,TGTGCCAGCAGTTCGCCCGGGATCACCGGGGAGCTGTTTTTT,CASSSPGITGELFF
-,TRBD1,13,TRBJ2-1,TRBV29-1,TGCAGCGTCGCCGGGACAGGGGACGGGGAGCAGTTCTTC,CSVAGTGDGEQFF
many,-,13,TRBJ2-2,TRBV14,TGTGCCAGCAGCCAAGATTACGGCGGGGAGCTGTTTTTT,CASSQDYGGELFF
many,-,12,TRBJ1-1,TRBV30,TGTGCCTCCTTAACGGCCAACACTGAAGCTTTCTTT,CASLTANTEAFF
many,-,13,TRBJ2-1,TRBV11-2,TGTGCCAGCAGCCGCGCCCCGGCTATTGAGCAGTTCTTC,CASSRAPAIEQFF
many,-,13,TRBJ1-1,TRBV4-1,TGCGCCAGCAGCCAAGATCGGCAGACTGAAGCTTTCTTT,CASSQDRQTEAFF
-,-,14,TRBJ2-3,TRBV7-6,TGTGCCAGCAGCTTTGGACAGAGCACAGATACGCAGTATTTT,CASSFGQSTDTQYF
many,TRBD2,15,TRBJ2-3,TRBV6-5,TGTGCCAGCAGCGAGTCACTAGCGTTGGCAGATACGCAGTATTTT,CASSESLALADTQYF
many,-,13,TRBJ1-2,TRBV9,TGTGCCAGCACCCAGACAGCTAACTATGGCTACACCTTC,CASTQTANYGYTF